These 26 T cell receptor beta chains originate from one sample sequenced in a study of CD8+CD57+ T cells in acquired aplastic anemia. Patients picked for sequencing had shown CD8+CD57+ cell expansion detected by flow cytometry. Genomic DNA provided the template from which TCR beta VDJ and CDR3 profiles were obtained. MiXCR, applied by TCRdb to the reads, yields one record per CDR3 protein. The sample lists some 180,000 distinct CDR3 sequences, roughly 60% occurring once. The sample taken for sequencing was sorted CD4+, CD8+, or CD8+CD57+ T cells (not recorded which) from PBMCs. All receptors derive from a human donor with aplastic anemia.

V usage is TRBV7-3 and J usage is TRBJ1-1; 8 bases are a match to TRBD1. From germline, CDR1 is SGHTA and CDR2 FQGTGA. CDR3 length equals 14 residues. J lost 6 bases, V lost 2 bases, and 5 bases had no gene match. The CDR3 is CASSLHQGAPEAFF. Here the CDR3 DNA reads TGTGCCAGCAGCTTACATCAGGGGGCCCCTGAAGCTTTCTTT.

The chain is built from TRBV7-7 and TRBJ2-5, with TRBD2 matching over 7 bases. Germline V gene sequence: CDR1 SSHAT, CDR2 FNYEAQ (reference sequence). J gave up 5 bases and V 5 bases, and 14 bases lay outside the gene matches. The CDR3 is 16 residues long. CDR3 in DNA: TGTGCCAGCAGCCAAGACCGGGACGGGGGGTGGGAGACCCAGTACTTC. This codes for CASSQDRDGGWETQYF.

This rearrangement joins TRBV10-3 to TRBJ1-2; tentative D call: TRBD1 (6 bases). The CDR3 contains 16 residues. CDR1 is ENHRY, CDR2 SYGVKD, per germline. V was clipped by 5 bases and J by 0 bases, with 16 bases between them. CDR3 sequence (DNA): TGTGCCATCAGTTTTTCAGGGGAGGAATCTAACTATGGCTACACCTTC. Translated, it gives CAISFSGEESNYGYTF.

This clonotype appeared many times. The chain has TRBV12-3 or TRBV12-4 and TRBJ2-7; TRBD2 matches at 14 bases. The CDR3 is 18 amino acids. Germline trimming cut 3 bases from V and 5 bases from J; bases unmatched to any gene: 12. The CDR3 spells CASSFFHDGLAGGHEQYF. DNA of the CDR3: TGTGCCAGCAGTTTTTTTCATGACGGACTAGCGGGGGGCCACGAGCAGTACTTC.

Ten or more counts support this clonotype. The chain joins TRBV4-1 to TRBJ2-3; D is uncertain. Per germline, CDR1 MGHRA and CDR2 YSYEKL. Trimming shortened V by 6 bases and J by 5 bases, and 18 bases separated the two germline ends. This CDR3 has 15 residues. Here the CDR3 reads CASSSKQDHIDTQYF. The CDR3 DNA is TGCGCCAGCAGTTCGAAGCAGGACCACATAGATACGCAGTATTTT.

This clonotype has at least ten counts. CDR3 sequence reads: CASSLGVGSPLHF. The DNA of the CDR3 is TGCGCCAGCAGCTTGGGAGTCGGATCACCCCTCCACTTT. The V and J genes are TRBV5-1 and TRBJ1-6, with no clear D. The germline CDR1 and CDR2 sequences are SGHRS and YFSETQ. Trimming removed 0 bases from V and 10 bases from J, with 8 bases in between. The CDR3 sequence is 13 residues long.

V is TRBV9 and J is TRBJ2-2; D remains ambiguous. With 0 bases removed from V and 0 bases from J, the gap between germline ends came to 6 bases. The germline V gene has CDR1 SGDLS and CDR2 YYNGEE. The CDR3 length is 15 residues. The CDR3: CASSVEQSNTGELFF. CDR3 nucleotides: TGTGCCAGCAGCGTAGAGCAATCGAACACCGGGGAGCTGTTTTTT.

This clonotype has a handful of counts. The chain carries TRBV4-2 and TRBJ1-5; D is uncertain. Germline CDR1 reads LGHNA; CDR2 reads YNFKEQ. This CDR3 comprises 13 residues. V gave up 4 bases and J gave up 4 bases, with 8 bases separating them. CDR3 sequence (DNA): TGTGCCAGCAGCCCCCAGTATAATCAGCCCCAGCATTTT. Translated: CASSPQYNQPQHF.

The chain combines TRBV15 with TRBJ2-7; D remains ambiguous. The CDR3 consists of 13 residues. V was clipped by 0 bases and J by 7 bases, with 10 bases between them. The germline CDR1 and CDR2 sequences are LNHNV and YYDKDF (reference sequence). CDR3 nucleotides: TGTGCCACCAGCAGAGAGCCCCAAGGGGAGCAGTACTTC. Encoded protein: CATSREPQGEQYF.

This clonotype was detected only a few times. The chain employs TRBV19 and TRBJ2-7; 8 bases map to TRBD1. Germline V gene data show CDR1 as LNHDA and CDR2 as SQIVND (reference sequence). The CDR3 runs to 15 residues. J lost 4 bases, V lost 7 bases, and 12 bases had no gene match. CDR3 in amino acids: CASIGRKQGVYEQYF. CDR3 nucleotide sequence: TGTGCCAGTATAGGAAGGAAACAGGGGGTATACGAGCAGTACTTC.

The V gene is TRBV7-8, the J gene TRBJ1-1; D remains unclear. CDR1 and CDR2 (germline): SGHVS, FQNEAQ. Trimming shortened V by 1 base and J by 6 bases, and 12 bases separated the two germline ends. The CDR3 extends over 14 amino acids. The CDR3 bases are TGTGCCAGCAGCTTAGGCCAGGTACCCGCTGAAGCTTTCTTT. As protein: CASSLGQVPAEAFF.

The V and J genes are TRBV15 and TRBJ2-7, with 7 bases identical to TRBD1. With V trimmed by 0 bases and J by 3 bases, 5 bases remained unmatched. The CDR3 has 15 amino acids. Looked up from germline, CDR1 is LNHNV and CDR2 is YYDKDF (reference sequence). Written as DNA, the CDR3 is TGTGCCACCAGCAGAGAACAGGGGTTTCTCTACGAGCAGTACTTC. The encoded protein is CATSREQGFLYEQYF. Complete variable domain (other parts from reference TRBV15 and TRBJ2-7): DAMVIQNPRYQVTQFGKPVTLSCSQTLNHNVMYWYQQKSSQAPKLLFHYYDKDFNNEADTPDNFQSRRPNTSFCFLDIRSPGLGDTAMYLCATSREQGFLYEQYFGPGTRLTVT.

The chain combines TRBV20-1 with TRBJ2-3; D gene uncertain. Germline V CDR1 and CDR2: DFQATT, SNEGSKA (reference sequence). The CDR3 contains 14 residues. Trimming pared 1 base from V and 0 bases from J, leaving 8 bases between. DNA for the CDR3: TGCAGTGCTAGAGTCGTGGGGAGCACAGATACGCAGTATTTT. This encodes CSARVVGSTDTQYF.

The chain is built from TRBV28 and TRBJ2-3; 10 bases agree with TRBD1. The germline CDR1 and CDR2 sequences are MDHEN and SYDVKM. CDR3 size: 15 residues. V was clipped by 3 bases and J by 3 bases; unmatched bases: 3. For the CDR3, the DNA is TGTGCCAGCAGTTTCCAGGACAGGGGGACAGATACGCAGTATTTT. Residues: CASSFQDRGTDTQYF.

The chain carries TRBV9 and TRBJ1-1; TRBD1 matches at 7 bases. The germline V gene has CDR1 SGDLS and CDR2 YYNGEE. Trimming at V came to 0 bases and at J to 4 bases, leaving 6 bases not matched to a gene. This CDR3 is 15 amino acids long. The CDR3, as DNA: TGTGCCAGCAGCGTAGGACAGGGCGTGGCCACTGAAGCTTTCTTT. This codes for CASSVGQGVATEAFF.

The V call is TRBV2, the J call TRBJ1-1; TRBD1 is a possible D gene (5 bases). The V gene's germline CDR1 is SNHLY and CDR2 FYNNEI. V was clipped by 6 bases and J by 7 bases, with 18 bases between them. The CDR3 is 14 residues long. The CDR3 coding sequence is TGTGCCAGCAGCGGTACAGGTTTATCCAATGAAGCTTTCTTT. Its translation is CASSGTGLSNEAFF.

The chain has TRBV2 and TRBJ2-5; D is ambiguous. The germline CDR1 and CDR2 sequences are SNHLY and FYNNEI. V was pared by 0 bases and J by 5 bases, with 10 bases between. This CDR3 comprises 14 residues. CDR3 sequence (DNA): TGTGCCAGCAGTGAAGCGGCCTCGCTGGAGACCCAGTACTTC. Residues: CASSEAASLETQYF.

On this clonotype: A much larger clone differs from this one at a single base, so this may be a read error. This sequence joins TRBV2 and TRBJ2-7; D not resolved. V dropped 5 bases and J dropped 7 bases, with 15 bases sitting between them. There are 13 residues in the CDR3. From germline, CDR1 is SNHLY and CDR2 FYNNEI. This CDR3 is CASSYSQWNEQYF. DNA for the CDR3: TGTGCCAGCAGTTACTCGCAGTGGAATGAGCAGTACTTC.

The chain carries TRBV7-2 and TRBJ2-3; no firm D call. The V gene's germline CDR1 is SGHTA and CDR2 FQGNSA. The CDR3 consists of 11 residues. V lost 5 bases to trimming and J lost 7 bases, with 7 bases between them. Here the CDR3 DNA reads TGTGCCAGCAGCCCCTTATATACGCAGTATTTT. Amino acid sequence: CASSPLYTQYF.

In its sample, this clonotype was seen once. The chain joins TRBV19 to TRBJ2-5, with 7 bases fitting TRBD1. The germline CDR1 and CDR2 sequences are LNHDA and SQIVND (reference sequence). CDR3 length equals 16 residues. With 5 bases clipped from V and 2 bases from J, the junction kept 11 bases outside the gene matches. CDR3: CASSRLRDSFQETQYF. CDR3 coding DNA: TGTGCCAGTAGTCGACTCCGGGACAGTTTTCAAGAGACCCAGTACTTC.

This chain links TRBV10-3 with TRBJ2-7; tentative D call: TRBD2 (5 bases). This CDR3 spans 15 amino acids. V shed 6 bases and J shed 2 bases, with 17 bases lying between them. CDR1 and CDR2 from the germline V gene are ENHRY and SYGVKD. The CDR3: CAIREEVDWPYEQYF. For the CDR3, the DNA is TGTGCCATCAGGGAGGAAGTGGACTGGCCCTACGAGCAGTACTTC.

The rearrangement uses TRBV5-1 and TRBJ1-1; perhaps TRBD1 as D (6 bases). There are 13 residues in the CDR3. V lost 1 base and J 3 bases, leaving 7 bases between the germline ends. In germline, CDR1 is SGHRS, CDR2 YFSETQ. CDR3 sequence: CASSLTGHTEAFF. The CDR3 nucleotides read TGCGCCAGCAGCTTGACAGGGCACACTGAAGCTTTCTTT.

In its sample, this clonotype was seen a few times. The chain has TRBV2 and TRBJ1-2; D is uncertain. CDR3 length: 15 residues. With 6 bases removed from V and 4 bases from J, the gap between germline ends came to 18 bases. From germline, CDR1 is SNHLY and CDR2 FYNNEI. CDR3 DNA: TGTGCCAGCAGCCCACAAACTGGAGGGTTCTATGGCTACACCTTC. Protein product: CASSPQTGGFYGYTF.

The chain links TRBV20-1 to TRBJ1-6, with D possibly being TRBD1 (5 bases). The length of the CDR3 is 13 residues. Trimming took off 6 bases at V and 10 bases at J, with 16 bases between the two ends. Germline V gene lookup returns CDR1 DFQATT and CDR2 SNEGSKA (reference sequence). Here the CDR3 DNA reads TGCAGTGCCAAGGGGTATGGTGTCTCACCCCTCCACTTT. Protein product: CSAKGYGVSPLHF.

This chain links TRBV7-9 with TRBJ1-5; D is possibly TRBD1 (5 bases). Germline CDR1 reads SEHNR; CDR2 reads FQNEAQ (reference sequence). Trimming stripped 5 bases from V and 3 bases from J, with 11 bases between. CDR3 length: 14 residues. In nucleotides, the CDR3 is TGTGCCAGCAGCCTGGGGACTTACAATCAGCCCCAGCATTTT. This translates into CASSLGTYNQPQHF.

This chain connects TRBV19 to TRBJ1-6; D remains ambiguous. This CDR3 region has 13 residues. Trimming left V 2 bases short and J 5 bases short, with 4 bases between. CDR1 is LNHDA, CDR2 SQIVND, per germline (reference sequence). In DNA form, the CDR3 reads TGTGCCAGTAGTATACGGGATAATTCACCCCTCCACTTT. Translating gives CASSIRDNSPLHF.